This T cell receptor (beta chain) is from a study of T cell responses to AZD1222 COVID-19 vaccine. Points from the study as a whole: Close to half of all spike-specific TCRs reportedly target regions of the variants that are unmutated. Among vaccine-associated CD4 TCRs, coverage spanned spike, with dominance at 160-218 and 743-854. The peak T cell response came first, and repertoires were sampled only after it. Donors in the cohort were predominantly white British and more often female, and clonal diversity was possibly underestimated.

Trimming removed 5 bases from V and 0 bases from J, with 11 bases in between. The CDR3 extends over 15 amino acids. Germline assignment: CDR1 ENHRY and CDR2 SYGVKD. TCRdb keeps only in-frame clones here, not all; method: immunoSEQ multiplex PCR. The sample has 90,000 to 150,000 clones, about 87% seen once; the top ten hold around 10%. Turning to this clone: Its cognate antigen is unknown.

This TCR was recovered from an adult in good health. This sample comprised peripheral blood, obtained on day 0 of AZD1222 vaccination. The chain has TRBV10-3 and TRBJ2-1; D uncertain. The CDR3, as DNA: TGTGCCATCAGTCTTGACATCTTCTCCTACAATGAGCAGTTCTTC. It translates to CAISLDIFSYNEQFF.